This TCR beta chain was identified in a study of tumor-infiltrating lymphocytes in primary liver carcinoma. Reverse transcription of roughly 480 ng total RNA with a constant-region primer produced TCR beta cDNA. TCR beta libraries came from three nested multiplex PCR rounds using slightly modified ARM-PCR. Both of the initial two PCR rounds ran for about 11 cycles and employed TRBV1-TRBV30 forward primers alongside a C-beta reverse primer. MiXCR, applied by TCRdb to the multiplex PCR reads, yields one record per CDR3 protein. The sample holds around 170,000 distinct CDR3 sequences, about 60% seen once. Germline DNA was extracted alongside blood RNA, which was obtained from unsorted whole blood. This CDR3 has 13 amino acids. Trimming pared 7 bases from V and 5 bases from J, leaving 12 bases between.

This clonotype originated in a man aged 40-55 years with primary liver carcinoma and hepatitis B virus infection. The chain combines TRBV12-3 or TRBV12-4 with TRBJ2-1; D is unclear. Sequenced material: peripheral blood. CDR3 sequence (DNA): TGTGCCAGCACTCTGGCTGAGGACAATGAGCAGTTCTTC. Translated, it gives CASTLAEDNEQFF.